This TCR beta chain came from a study of glioma-infiltrating T cells after dendritic cell vaccination. TCRdb's table, derived via immunoSEQ multiplex PCR, lists solely in-frame clones and lacks some. This table holds about 49,000 clones, 85% found once. Germline V gene lookup returns CDR1 SGHTA and CDR2 FQGNSA. V trimming: 1 base; J trimming: 6 bases; junction bases outside the gene matches: 7. This CDR3 contains 16 residues. V usage is TRBV7-2 and J usage is TRBJ2-7; 12 bases are shared with TRBD2. The material sequenced was blood, taken before dendritic cell vaccination. The TCR comes from a human donor with glioblastoma. Here the CDR3 reads CASSLGTSGAPVEQYF. In DNA, the CDR3 is TGTGCCAGCAGCTTAGGGACTAGCGGGGCACCCGTCGAGCAGTACTTC.